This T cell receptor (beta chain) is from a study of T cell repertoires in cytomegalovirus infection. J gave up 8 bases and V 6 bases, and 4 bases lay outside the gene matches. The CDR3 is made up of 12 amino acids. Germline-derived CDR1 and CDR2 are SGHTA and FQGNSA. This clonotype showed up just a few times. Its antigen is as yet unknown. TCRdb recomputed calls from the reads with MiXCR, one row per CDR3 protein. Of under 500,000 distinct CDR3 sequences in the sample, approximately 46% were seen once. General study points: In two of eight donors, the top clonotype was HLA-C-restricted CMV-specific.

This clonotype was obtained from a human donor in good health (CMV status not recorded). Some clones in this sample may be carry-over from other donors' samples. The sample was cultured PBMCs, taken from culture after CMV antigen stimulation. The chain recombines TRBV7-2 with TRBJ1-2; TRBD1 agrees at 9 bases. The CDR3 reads CASSWTGVGYTF. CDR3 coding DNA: TGTGCCAGCAGTTGGACAGGGGTGGGCTACACCTTC.